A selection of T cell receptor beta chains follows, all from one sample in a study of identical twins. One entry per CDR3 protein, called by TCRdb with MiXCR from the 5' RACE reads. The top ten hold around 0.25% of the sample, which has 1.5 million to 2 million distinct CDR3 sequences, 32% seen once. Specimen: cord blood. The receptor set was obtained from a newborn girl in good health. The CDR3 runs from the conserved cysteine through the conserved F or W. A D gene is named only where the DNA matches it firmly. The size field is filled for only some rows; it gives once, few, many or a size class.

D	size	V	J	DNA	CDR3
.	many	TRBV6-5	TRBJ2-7	TGTGCCAGCAGTTACGGCGACCAGTACGAGCAGTACTTC	CASSYGDQYEQYF
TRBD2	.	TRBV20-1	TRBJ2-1	TGCAGTGCTAGAGAGGCTAGCGGGGGGTTCTACAATGAGCAGTTCTTC	CSAREASGGFYNEQFF
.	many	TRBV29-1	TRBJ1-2	TGCAGCGTTGTTCTTGGGGGGAAAGGCTACACCTTC	CSVVLGGKGYTF
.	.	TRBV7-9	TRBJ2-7	TGTGCCAGCAGCTTAAAACTAGGGTCCTACAATGAGCAGTACTTC	CASSLKLGSYNEQYF
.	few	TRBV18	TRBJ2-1	TGTGCCAGCTCACCACCGAAGCCCTACAATGAGCAGTTCTTC	CASSPPKPYNEQFF
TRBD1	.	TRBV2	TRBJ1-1	TGTGCCAGCACTGCCACAGGGGAAGGGTACACTGAAGCTTTCTTT	CASTATGEGYTEAFF
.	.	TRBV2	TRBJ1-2	TGTGCCAGCAGTGAACTGGGGGATGTCTATGGCTACACCTTC	CASSELGDVYGYTF
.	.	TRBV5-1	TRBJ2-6	TGCGCCAGCAGCTTAAAGGAGTCTGGGGCCAACGTCCTGACTTTC	CASSLKESGANVLTF
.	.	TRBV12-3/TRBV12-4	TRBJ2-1	TGTGCCAGCAGTCGGACGGGCCCCCAAGAGACCCAGTTCTTC	CASSRTGPQETQFF
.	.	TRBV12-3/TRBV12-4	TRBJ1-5	TGTGCCAGCAGCCGGACAACAAATCAGCCCCAGCATTTT	CASSRTTNQPQHF
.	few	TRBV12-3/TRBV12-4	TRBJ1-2	TGTGCCAGCAGTCTTACTCTAACCCGGCGGCCCTATGGCTACACCTTC	CASSLTLTRRPYGYTF
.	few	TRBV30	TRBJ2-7	TGTGCCTGGAGTGTAATGGGGTACGAGCAGTACTTC	CAWSVMGYEQYF
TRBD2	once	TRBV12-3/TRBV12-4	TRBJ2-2	TGTGCCAGCAGTTTAGGACTAGCGGGAGGGGCCGGGGAGCTGTTTTTT	CASSLGLAGGAGELFF
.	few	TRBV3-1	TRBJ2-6	TGTGCCAGCAGCCAACGGAGCTCTGGGGCCAACGTCCTGACTTTC	CASSQRSSGANVLTF
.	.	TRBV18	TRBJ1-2	TGTGCCGGCTCACCAAGGTCGTCGGCGGACTATGGCTACACCTTC	CAGSPRSSADYGYTF
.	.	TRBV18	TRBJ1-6	TGTGCCAGCTCGTCGCAGGGGAATTCACCCCCCCACTTT	CASSSQGNSPPHF
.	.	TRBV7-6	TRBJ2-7	TGTGCCAGCAGCTTAGTTATCGGGACTGGCTCCTACGAGCAGTACTTC	CASSLVIGTGSYEQYF
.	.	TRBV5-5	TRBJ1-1	TGTGCCAGCAGCTGGACGGCGGGCGTGAACACTGAAGCTTTCTTT	CASSWTAGVNTEAFF
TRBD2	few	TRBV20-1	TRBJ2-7	TGCAGTGCTGGGGGAGGGCGGGATAATTACGAGCAGTACTTC	CSAGGGRDNYEQYF
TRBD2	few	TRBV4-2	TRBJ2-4	TGTGCCAGCAGCCAAAGACCCGGGACTAGTTCCAAAAACATTCAGTACTTC	CASSQRPGTSSKNIQYF
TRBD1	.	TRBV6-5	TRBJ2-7	TGTGCCAGCAGTACGGGACAGGTCTTCTACGAGCAGTACTTC	CASSTGQVFYEQYF
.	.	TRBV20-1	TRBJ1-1	TGCAGTCCCTCTAGGGTGAACACTGAAGCTTTCTTT	CSPSRVNTEAFF
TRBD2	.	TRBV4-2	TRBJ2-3	TGTGCCAGCAGCCAAGATTTAACGAGCGGGAATGGGCAGTATTTT	CASSQDLTSGNGQYF
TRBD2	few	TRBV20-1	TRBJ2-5	TGCAGTGCTAGAGTACCAGCGGGAGTACTGGAGACCCAGTACTTC	CSARVPAGVLETQYF
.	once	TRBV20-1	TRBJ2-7	TGCAGTGCCCGGGAGTGGCGACAGAACGGGCTGTACTTC	CSAREWRQNGLYF
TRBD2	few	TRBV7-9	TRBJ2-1	TGTGCCAGCAGCGAACTAGCGGGAGTCGGCTACAATGAGCAGTTCTTC	CASSELAGVGYNEQFF
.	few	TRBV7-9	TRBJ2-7	TGTGCCAGCAGCCCAAGGAGGGCGGGGGAGCAGTACTTC	CASSPRRAGEQYF
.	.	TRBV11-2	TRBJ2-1	TGTGCCAGCAGCCAAACGGGCGGGACTGGATACAATGAGCAGTTCTTC	CASSQTGGTGYNEQFF
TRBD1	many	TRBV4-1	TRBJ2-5	TGCGCCAGCAGCCAAGATCCAAGGGGGCGTCGAGAGACCCAGTACTTC	CASSQDPRGRRETQYF
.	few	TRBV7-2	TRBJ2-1	TGTGCCAGCAGCTTAGCGGGGGGGCTTGACTACAATGAGCAGTTCTTC	CASSLAGGLDYNEQFF
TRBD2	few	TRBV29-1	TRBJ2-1	TGCAGCGTCCCGGGACTAGCGGGACTTTACAATGAGCAGTTCTTC	CSVPGLAGLYNEQFF
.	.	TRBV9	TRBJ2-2	TGTGCCAGCAGCGTAGTCCAGGGTAGGGACACCGGGGAGCTGTTTTTT	CASSVVQGRDTGELFF
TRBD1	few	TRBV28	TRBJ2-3	TGTGCCAGCAGTTTGGTAGGACAGGGAAGGGTTGCAACAGATACGCAGTATTTT	CASSLVGQGRVATDTQYF
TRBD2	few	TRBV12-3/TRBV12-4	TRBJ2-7	TGTGCCAGCAGTTTAGCGCTAAGACTAGCTCAGTCCGAGCAGTACTTC	CASSLALRLAQSEQYF
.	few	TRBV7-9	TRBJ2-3	TGTGCCAGCAGCTTAATGGCCCCCCACAGAGTTGGTCAGGGCACAGATACGCAGTATTTT	CASSLMAPHRVGQGTDTQYF
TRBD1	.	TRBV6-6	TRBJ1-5	TGTGCCAGCAGAGCAAAGACAGGGGATAGCAATCAGCCCCAGCATTTT	CASRAKTGDSNQPQHF
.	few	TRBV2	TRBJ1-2	TGTGCCAGCAGTGGGCAGTGGCCCCTTACTAACTATGGCTACACCTTC	CASSGQWPLTNYGYTF
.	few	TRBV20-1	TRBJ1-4	TGCAGTGCTAGACAGACAGTTAATGAAAAACTGTTTTTT	CSARQTVNEKLFF
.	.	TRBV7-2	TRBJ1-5	TGTGCCGGCAGCTTAGTGGGTGGGGGTGCCAATCAGCCCCAGCATTTT	CAGSLVGGGANQPQHF
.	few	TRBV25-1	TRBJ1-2	TGTGCCAGCAGTGAGAGGGTGGGGTCTGGCTACACCTTC	CASSERVGSGYTF
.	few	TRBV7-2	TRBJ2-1	TGTGCCAGCAGCTGGCAGGGTAGGGTCTACAATGAGCAGTTCTTC	CASSWQGRVYNEQFF
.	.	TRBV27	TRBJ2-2	TGTGCCAGCAGTTTAAGGGCAGGGTCCACCGGGGAGCTGTTTTTT	CASSLRAGSTGELFF
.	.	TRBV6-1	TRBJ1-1	TGTGCCAGCAACCCGGGAGGGATTCGCACTGAAGCTTTCTTT	CASNPGGIRTEAFF
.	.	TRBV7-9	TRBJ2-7	TGTGCCAGTAGCTCCCGACGGCTATACTACGAGCAGTACTTC	CASSSRRLYYEQYF
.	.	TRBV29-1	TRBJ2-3	TGCAGCGCCCCTTGGACAGCCCGCACAGATACGCAGTATTTT	CSAPWTARTDTQYF
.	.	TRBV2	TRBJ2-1	TGTGCCAGCAGGGAACTAGAGAGCTCCTACAATGAGCAGTTCTTC	CASRELESSYNEQFF
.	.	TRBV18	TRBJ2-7	TGTGCCAGCTCACCGATAGGACAGGGGGCTAGCGGGAGCAACGAGCAGTACTTC	CASSPIGQGASGSNEQYF
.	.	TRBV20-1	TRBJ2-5	TGCAGTGCTAGAGGTATACGTCAAGAGACCCAGTACTTC	CSARGIRQETQYF
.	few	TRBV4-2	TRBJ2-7	TGTGCCAGCAGCCAAGATTTGGTTTTGCGGTCATACAATGAGCAGTACTTC	CASSQDLVLRSYNEQYF
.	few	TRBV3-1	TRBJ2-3	TGTGCCAGCAGCCCCGCCACCACAGATACGCAGTATTTT	CASSPATTDTQYF
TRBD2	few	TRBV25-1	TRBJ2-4	TGTGCCAGCAGTGCACGGGGGGATCGGTACTTC	CASSARGDRYF
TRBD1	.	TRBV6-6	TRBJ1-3	TGTGCCAGCAGTTACCTCTCAGGGGGCGCGGAGGGAAACACCATATATTTT	CASSYLSGGAEGNTIYF
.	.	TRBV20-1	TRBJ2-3	TGCAGTGCGCCCCGGGGGAGACGCACAGATACGCAGTATTTT	CSAPRGRRTDTQYF